This note documents a single T cell receptor beta chain sequence. The library tagged each cDNA molecule with unique molecular identifiers. TCRdb processed the reads anew with MiXCR; each CDR3 protein has one entry. There are about 120,000 distinct CDR3 sequences in the sample; 8.5% occur only once, and approximately 1.5% lies in the top ten. This record comes from a study of human T cells and chemical hapten exposure. The template was total RNA from unfractionated whole blood. V gave up 4 bases and J gave up 7 bases, with 17 bases separating them. The germline V gene encodes CDR1 LGHNA and CDR2 YSLEER. This CDR3 is 15 amino acids long.

Sequences were obtained from whole blood. The chain carries TRBV4-3 and TRBJ2-1; D is possibly TRBD2 (7 bases). This TCR derives from a human donor in good health. Some clones in this sample may be carry-over from other donors' samples. The CDR3 DNA reads as TGCGCCAGCAGCCTCGAGGGAGGGGGGGAGAATGAGCAGTTCTTC. It translates to CASSLEGGGENEQFF.